Presented here are 6 T cell receptor beta chains from one specimen sequenced in a study of T cell repertoires in cytomegalovirus infection. Using its own MiXCR run on the reads, TCRdb lists one record per CDR3 protein. This sample carries 100,000 to 150,000 distinct CDR3 sequences, 7.5% to 9% of them seen once, and the ten largest clones take over 9.5%. What was sequenced was PBMCs. All receptors derive from a human donor in good health (CMV status not recorded). Some clones in this sample may be carry-over from other donors' samples.

The table lists this clonotype with many counts. The CDR3 DNA is TGTGCCAGCAGCGGTGGGACAGGCGACTCTAACTATGGCTACACCTTC. Translating it yields CASSGGTGDSNYGYTF. The chain carries TRBV7-8 and TRBJ1-2; 8 nucleotides line up with TRBD1. Germline trimming cut 5 bases from V and 0 bases from J; bases unmatched to any gene: 8. Germline lookup yields CDR1 SGHVS and CDR2 FQNEAQ. The CDR3 sequence is 16 residues long.

The chain joins TRBV20-1 to TRBJ1-2, with a weak D call TRBD1 (5 bases). Trimming cost V 0 bases and J 10 bases, with 15 bases left between them. This CDR3 has 13 amino acids. The germline gives CDR1 DFQATT, CDR2 SNEGSKA (reference sequence). Here the CDR3 reads CSARDGTDLTYTF. The CDR3 DNA is TGCAGTGCTAGAGATGGGACGGACCTTACCTACACCTTC.

This clonotype was recorded many times. The chain has TRBV28 and TRBJ2-7, with D unresolved. The CDR3 has 13 amino acids. The V gene's germline CDR1 is MDHEN and CDR2 SYDVKM. Trimming removed 7 bases from V and 3 bases from J, with 13 bases in between. Here the CDR3 DNA reads TGTGCCAGCACCCCCACAGATCTCTACGAGCAGTACTTC. It is translated as CASTPTDLYEQYF.

At least ten counts were recorded for this clonotype. The rearrangement uses TRBV20-1 and TRBJ1-2, with 7 bases that match TRBD1. Germline V lookup: CDR1 DFQATT, CDR2 SNEGSKA (reference sequence). J was trimmed by 0 bases and V by 3 bases; bases with no gene match: 7. This CDR3 is 15 amino acids long. The CDR3 coding sequence is TGCAGTGCTAGGGGTTGGGACAGAACTAACTATGGCTACACCTTC. Protein sequence: CSARGWDRTNYGYTF.

CDR3 amino acids: CSAYRGLAGQDTQYF. The CDR3 DNA follows: TGCAGTGCTTACAGGGGACTAGCGGGCCAGGATACGCAGTATTTT. The V and J genes are TRBV20-1 and TRBJ2-3; 12 bases line up with TRBD2. This CDR3 has 15 residues. Trimming cost V 5 bases and J 6 bases; bases outside gene matches: 9. Germline V gives CDR1 DFQATT, CDR2 SNEGSKA (reference sequence).

This clonotype has at least ten counts. The rearrangement links TRBV7-2 to TRBJ2-7; D is undetermined. The CDR3 totals 13 residues. With 5 bases removed from V and 5 bases from J, the gap between germline ends came to 13 bases. The germline gives CDR1 SGHTA, CDR2 FQGNSA. CDR3 in amino acids: CASSTRHAHEQYF. The CDR3 DNA reads as TGTGCCAGCAGCACACGACATGCCCACGAGCAGTACTTC.